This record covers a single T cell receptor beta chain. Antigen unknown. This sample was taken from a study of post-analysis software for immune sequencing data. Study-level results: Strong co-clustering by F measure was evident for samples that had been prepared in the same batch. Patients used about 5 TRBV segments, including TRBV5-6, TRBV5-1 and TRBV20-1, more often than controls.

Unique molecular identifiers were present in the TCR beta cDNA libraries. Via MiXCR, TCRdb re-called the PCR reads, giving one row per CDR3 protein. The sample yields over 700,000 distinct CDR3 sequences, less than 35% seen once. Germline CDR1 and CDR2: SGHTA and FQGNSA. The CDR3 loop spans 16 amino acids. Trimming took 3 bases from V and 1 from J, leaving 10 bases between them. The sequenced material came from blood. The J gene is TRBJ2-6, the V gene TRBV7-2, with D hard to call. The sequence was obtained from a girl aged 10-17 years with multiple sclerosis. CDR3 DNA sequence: TGTGCCAGCAGCTTTAGCCTTCTTTCTGGGGCCAACGTCCTGACTTTC. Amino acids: CASSFSLLSGANVLTF.